This T cell receptor beta chain was recorded in a study of blood T cell repertoires in COVID-19. About the research overall: T cells, B-cell-depleted T cells, or PBMCs supplied cDNA or gDNA.

Using immunoSEQ multiplex PCR, the repertoire was profiled, and TCRdb retains in-frame clones only, with some absent. This sample has about 120,000 clones, with around 81% found just once. The V segment lost 8 bases and the J segment 8 bases; nucleotides outside the gene matches: 8. The germline gives CDR1 KGHSH, CDR2 LQKENI. This CDR3 region has 13 residues. Sequencing used peripheral blood. The chain combines TRBV18 with TRBJ2-1; 8 bases line up with TRBD2. This sequence originates from a woman in her 50s with acute or convalescent COVID-19. CDR3 nucleotides: TGTGCCAGCAATTTAGCGGGAACCCATGAGCAGTTCTTC. This sequence encodes CASNLAGTHEQFF. The entire variable domain, with the rest obtained from reference TRBV18 and TRBJ2-1, is as follows: NAGVMQNPRHLVRRRGQEARLRCSPMKGHSHVYWYRQLPEEGLKFMVYLQKENIIDESGMPKERFSAEFPKEGPSILRIQQVVRGDSAAYFCASNLAGTHEQFFGPGTRLTVL.